This TCR beta chain was sequenced in a study of T cells in Graves' hyperthyroidism and ophthalmopathy. TCR beta CDR3 sequences were amplified from RNA transcripts. Researchers ran a first-round RT-PCR on the TCR CDR3 using the HTBI primer set. TCRdb independently ran MiXCR on the multiplex PCR reads; one entry per CDR3 protein. The sample contains around 340,000 distinct CDR3 sequences, 14% of which appear only once. It was considered stable Graves' hyperthyroidism when ophthalmopathy did not progress within 18 months. V was pared by 1 base and J by 0 bases, with 6 bases between. This CDR3 is 14 amino acids long. CDR1 MDHEN and CDR2 SYDVKM come from the germline V gene. Findings and caveats of the study: Ophthalmopathy, as predicted by the model, came a median 6.5 months after the prediction. Most clonotypes that expanded in the thyroid above 0.001 also showed up in blood.

This clonotype was counted ten times or more. Its cognate antigen is unknown. V gene TRBV28 combines with J gene TRBJ1-1; no firm D call. The sequencing sample was made of blood. This clonotype was sampled from a young woman with Graves' hyperthyroidism. The CDR3 coding sequence is TGTGCCAGCAGTTTATTTGTGCTGAACACTGAAGCTTTCTTT. This codes for CASSLFVLNTEAFF.